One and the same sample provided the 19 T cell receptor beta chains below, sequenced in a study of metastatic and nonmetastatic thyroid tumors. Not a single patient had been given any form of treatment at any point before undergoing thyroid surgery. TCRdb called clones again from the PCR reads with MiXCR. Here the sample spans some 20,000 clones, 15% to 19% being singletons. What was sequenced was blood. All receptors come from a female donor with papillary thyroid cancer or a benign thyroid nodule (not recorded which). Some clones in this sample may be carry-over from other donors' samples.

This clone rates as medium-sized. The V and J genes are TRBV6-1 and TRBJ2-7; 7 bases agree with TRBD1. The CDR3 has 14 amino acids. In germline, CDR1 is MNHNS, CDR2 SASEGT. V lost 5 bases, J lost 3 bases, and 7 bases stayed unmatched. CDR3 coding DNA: TGTGCCAGCAGTTCCCGGGACAGACTCTACGAGCAGTACTTC. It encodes CASSSRDRLYEQYF.

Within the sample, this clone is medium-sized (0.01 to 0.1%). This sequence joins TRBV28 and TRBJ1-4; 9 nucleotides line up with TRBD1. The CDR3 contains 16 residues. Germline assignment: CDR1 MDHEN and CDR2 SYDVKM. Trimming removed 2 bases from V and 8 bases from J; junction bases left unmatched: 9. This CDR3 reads CASSLGWTGVTEKLFF. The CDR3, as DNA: TGTGCCAGCAGTTTAGGGTGGACAGGGGTGACGGAAAAACTGTTTTTT.

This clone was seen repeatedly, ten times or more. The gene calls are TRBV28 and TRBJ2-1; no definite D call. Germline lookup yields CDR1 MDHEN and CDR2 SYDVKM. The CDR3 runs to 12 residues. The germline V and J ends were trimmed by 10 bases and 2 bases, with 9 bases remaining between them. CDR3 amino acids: CAMKDAYNEQFF. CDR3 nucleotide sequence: TGTGCCATGAAGGACGCCTACAATGAGCAGTTCTTC.

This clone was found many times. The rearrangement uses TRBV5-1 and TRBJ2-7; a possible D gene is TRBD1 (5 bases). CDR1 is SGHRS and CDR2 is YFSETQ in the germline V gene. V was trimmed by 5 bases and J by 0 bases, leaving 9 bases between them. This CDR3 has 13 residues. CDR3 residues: CASSPDNSYEQYF. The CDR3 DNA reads TGCGCCAGCAGTCCGGACAACTCCTACGAGCAGTACTTC.

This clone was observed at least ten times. The CDR3 nucleotides read TGCAGTGCTAGAGAGGACGGCAATGAGCAGTTCTTC. Its translation: CSAREDGNEQFF. The rearrangement uses TRBV20-1 and TRBJ2-1; the D is unclear. The germline gives CDR1 DFQATT, CDR2 SNEGSKA (reference sequence). CDR3 length: 12 amino acids. V was trimmed by 0 bases and J by 6 bases, leaving 6 bases between them.

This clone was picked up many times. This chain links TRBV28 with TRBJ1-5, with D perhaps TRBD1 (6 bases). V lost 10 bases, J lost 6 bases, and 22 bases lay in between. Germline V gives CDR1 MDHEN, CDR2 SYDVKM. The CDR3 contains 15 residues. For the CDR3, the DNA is TGTGCCACCTCGGGTACACAGGGAGGGTTTCAGCCCCAGCATTTT. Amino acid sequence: CATSGTQGGFQPQHF.

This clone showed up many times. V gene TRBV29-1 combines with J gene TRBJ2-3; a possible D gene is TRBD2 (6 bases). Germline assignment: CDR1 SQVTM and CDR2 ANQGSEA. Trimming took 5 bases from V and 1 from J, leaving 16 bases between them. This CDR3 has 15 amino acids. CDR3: CSVLRGPAGTDTQYF. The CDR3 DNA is TGCAGCGTTCTGCGGGGCCCCGCCGGCACAGATACGCAGTATTTT.

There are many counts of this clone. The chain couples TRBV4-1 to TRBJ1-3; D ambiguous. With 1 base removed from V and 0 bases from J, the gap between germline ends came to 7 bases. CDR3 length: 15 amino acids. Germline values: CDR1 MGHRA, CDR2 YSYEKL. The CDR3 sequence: CASSQGSSSGNTIYF. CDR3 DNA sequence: TGCGCCAGCAGCCAAGGGTCGAGCTCTGGAAACACCATATATTTT.

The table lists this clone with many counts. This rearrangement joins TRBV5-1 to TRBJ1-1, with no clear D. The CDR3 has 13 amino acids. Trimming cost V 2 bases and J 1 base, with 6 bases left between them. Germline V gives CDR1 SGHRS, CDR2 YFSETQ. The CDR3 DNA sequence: TGCGCCAGCAGCTTCCGGGGGAACACTGAAGCTTTCTTT. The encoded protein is CASSFRGNTEAFF.

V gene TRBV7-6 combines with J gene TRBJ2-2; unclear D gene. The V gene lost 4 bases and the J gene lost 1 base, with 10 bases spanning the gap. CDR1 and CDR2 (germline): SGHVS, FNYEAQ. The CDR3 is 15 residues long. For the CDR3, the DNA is TGTGCCAGCAGCTGGCAGACCGGGAACACCGGGGAGCTGTTTTTT. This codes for CASSWQTGNTGELFF.

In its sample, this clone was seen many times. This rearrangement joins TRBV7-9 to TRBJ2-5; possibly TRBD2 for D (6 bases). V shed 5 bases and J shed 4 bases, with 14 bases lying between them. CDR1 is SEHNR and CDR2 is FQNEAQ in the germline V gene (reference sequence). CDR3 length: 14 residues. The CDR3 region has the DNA TGTGCCAGCAGCCCGGTCTGGAGGGGAGAGACCCAGTACTTC. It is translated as CASSPVWRGETQYF.

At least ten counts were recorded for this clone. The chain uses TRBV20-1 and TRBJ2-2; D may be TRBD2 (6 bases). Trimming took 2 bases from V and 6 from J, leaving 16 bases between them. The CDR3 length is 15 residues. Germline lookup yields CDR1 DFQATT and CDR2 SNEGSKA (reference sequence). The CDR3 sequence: CSARSGDGGSGELFF. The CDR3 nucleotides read TGCAGTGCTAGATCGGGAGATGGTGGCTCCGGGGAGCTGTTTTTT.

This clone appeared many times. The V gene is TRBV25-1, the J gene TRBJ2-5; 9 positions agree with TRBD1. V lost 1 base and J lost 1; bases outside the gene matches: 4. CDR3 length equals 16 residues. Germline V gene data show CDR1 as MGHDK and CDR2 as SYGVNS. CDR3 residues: CASSELGQGIQETQYF. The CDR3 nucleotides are TGTGCCAGCAGTGAATTGGGACAGGGAATCCAAGAGACCCAGTACTTC.

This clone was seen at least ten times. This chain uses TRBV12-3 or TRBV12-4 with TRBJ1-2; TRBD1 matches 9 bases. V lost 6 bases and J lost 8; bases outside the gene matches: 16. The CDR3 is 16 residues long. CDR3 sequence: CASSRKGQGSLKGYTF. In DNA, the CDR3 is TGTGCCAGCAGCCGTAAGGGACAGGGTTCGCTGAAAGGCTACACCTTC.

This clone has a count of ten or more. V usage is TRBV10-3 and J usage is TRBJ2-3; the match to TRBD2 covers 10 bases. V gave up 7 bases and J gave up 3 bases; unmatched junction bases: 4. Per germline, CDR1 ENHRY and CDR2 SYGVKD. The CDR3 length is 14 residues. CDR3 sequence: CAITSGSLTDTQYF. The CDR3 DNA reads TGTGCCATCACTAGCGGGAGTTTAACAGATACGCAGTATTTT.

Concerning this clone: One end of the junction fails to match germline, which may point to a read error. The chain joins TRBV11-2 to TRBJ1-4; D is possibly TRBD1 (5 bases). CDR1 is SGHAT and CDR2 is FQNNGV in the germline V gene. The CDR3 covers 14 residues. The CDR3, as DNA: TGTTCCAGCAGCCCAGGGAAGGGTAATGAAAAACTGTTTTTC. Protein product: CSSSPGKGNEKLFF. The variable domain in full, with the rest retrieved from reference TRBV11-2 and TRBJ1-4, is EAGVAQSPRYKIIEKRQSVAFWCNPISGHATLYWYQQILGQGPKLLIQFQNNGVVDDSQLPKDRFSAERLKGVDSTLKIQPAKLEDSAVYLCSSSPGKGNEKLFFGSGTQLSVL.

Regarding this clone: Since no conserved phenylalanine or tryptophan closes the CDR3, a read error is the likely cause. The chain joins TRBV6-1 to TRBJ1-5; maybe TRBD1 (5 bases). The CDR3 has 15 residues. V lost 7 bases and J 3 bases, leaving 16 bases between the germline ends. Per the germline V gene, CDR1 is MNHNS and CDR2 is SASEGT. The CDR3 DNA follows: TGTGCCAGCACCGGCGGGGGAGAATTCAATCAGCCCCAGCATCTT. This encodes CASTGGGEFNQPQHL.

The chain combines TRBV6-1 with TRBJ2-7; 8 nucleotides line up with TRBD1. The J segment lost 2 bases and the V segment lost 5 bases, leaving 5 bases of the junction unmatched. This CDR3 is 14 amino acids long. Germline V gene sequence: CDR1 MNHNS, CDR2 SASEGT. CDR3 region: CASSPGQGTYEQYF. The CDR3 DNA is TGTGCCAGCAGTCCCGGACAGGGCACCTACGAGCAGTACTTC.

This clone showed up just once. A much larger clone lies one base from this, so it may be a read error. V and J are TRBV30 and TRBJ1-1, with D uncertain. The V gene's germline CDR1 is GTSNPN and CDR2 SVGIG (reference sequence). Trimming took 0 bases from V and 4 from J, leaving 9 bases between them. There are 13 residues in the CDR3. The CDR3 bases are TGTGCCTGGAGTGTACAGTGGAGCACTGAAGCTTTCTTT. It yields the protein CAWSVQWSTEAFF.